This T cell receptor beta chain was sequenced in a study of regulatory T cells in long-lasting Graves disease. For the study at large: Persistent Graves' disease meant over 5 years of antithyroid drugs with positive TSH receptor antibodies. Study-wide points: New patients shared fewer public clonotypes (around 880) than persistent patients did (about 2,700). Persistent Graves' disease cases displayed lower TCR diversity than newly diagnosed ones.

V lost 4 bases, J lost 1 base, and 5 bases stayed unmatched. Germline CDR1 is GTSNPN and CDR2 is SVGIG (reference sequence). The CDR3 spans 14 residues. According to the study, TCR beta libraries were built with iRepertoire HTBI primers and CDR3-region Arm-PCR. In the authors' workflow: Gene usage covered 50 to 75 TRBV and 14 TRBJ segments. One entry per CDR3 protein results from TCRdb running MiXCR on the multiplex PCR reads. These V and J calls derive from TCRdb rather than the authors' analysis. The table includes roughly 700,000 distinct CDR3 sequences, about 32% detected once. Points on this clonotype: Its antigen is still unknown.

Time point here: persistent/refractory GD, antithyroid drugs over 5 years with positive TRAb. PBMC-derived RNA was used for the TCR library. This receptor was identified in a female donor with Graves disease. Source: peripheral blood mononuclear cells (PBMCs), taken when the disease was refractory, from a patient treated with antithyroid drugs. The rearrangement uses TRBV30 and TRBJ1-1, with TRBD1 matching 8 bases. CDR3 DNA sequence: TGTGCCTGGAACTCCGGACAGGGGAACACTGAAGCTTTCTTT. This encodes CAWNSGQGNTEAFF.